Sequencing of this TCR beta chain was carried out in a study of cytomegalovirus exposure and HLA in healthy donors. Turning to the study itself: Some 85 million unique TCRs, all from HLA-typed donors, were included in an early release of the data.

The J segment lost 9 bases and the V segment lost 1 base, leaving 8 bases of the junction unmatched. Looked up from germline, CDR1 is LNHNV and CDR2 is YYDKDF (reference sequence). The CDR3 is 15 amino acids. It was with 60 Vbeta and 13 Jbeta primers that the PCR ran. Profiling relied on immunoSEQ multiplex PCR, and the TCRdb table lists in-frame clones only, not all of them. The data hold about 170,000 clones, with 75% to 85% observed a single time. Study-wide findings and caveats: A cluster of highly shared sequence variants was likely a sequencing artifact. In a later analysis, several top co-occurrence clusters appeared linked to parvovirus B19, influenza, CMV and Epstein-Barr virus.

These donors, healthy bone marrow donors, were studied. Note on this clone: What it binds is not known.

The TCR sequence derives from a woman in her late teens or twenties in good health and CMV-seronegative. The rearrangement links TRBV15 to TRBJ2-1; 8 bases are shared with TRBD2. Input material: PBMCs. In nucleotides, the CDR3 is TGTGCCACCAGCAGAGCGGGGGGGCGCGGCATTGAGCAGTTCTTC. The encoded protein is CATSRAGGRGIEQFF.